Below, one T cell receptor (beta chain) is given with its context. Ten or more counts support this clonotype. Its antigen is still unknown. No quality values exist for individual bases; no much larger clone is one base distant. The entry originates in a study of tumor-infiltrating lymphocytes in primary liver carcinoma (dated by TCRdb to 2016 to 2017). Notes on the research overall: Between late 2015 and early 2016, 4 or 5 patients in China with histopathologically diagnosed primary liver carcinoma had surgical resection. Hepatocellular carcinoma (four) or combined HCC and intrahepatic cholangiocarcinoma (one) was present in the five patients, who were three men and two women aged 30 to 69 years. Tumors of the five patients were stage T1-T3 N0M0 with maximum diameters of roughly 4.2 to 11 cm. Samples yielded roughly 3.5 to 7.13 million productive TCRbeta reads; read depth did not differ significantly between tissue types. The study combined TCRbeta repertoire sequencing, expression microarrays and whole-exome sequencing across five regions of each liver tumor, with adjacent normal tissue and blood. A total of roughly 35 specimens from 5 patients underwent TCRbeta repertoire sequencing, comprising 25 or so tumor regions, 5 adjacent noncancerous liver tissues and 5 peripheral blood samples. High reproducibility was observed for the technical replicate repertoires, with mean shared-clone rates approximately 0.9 and correlation coefficients above 0.95.

TRIzol reagent was used to extract blood RNA from unsorted whole blood, while the DNeasy Blood & Tissue kit provided the germline DNA. Chronic HBV infection was present in the patients, and the patients were treatment-naive at sampling. Before surgery, approximately 3.8 milliliters of peripheral blood were drawn into K2EDTA tubes. General conclusions and limits of the study: Consistent with antigen-driven expansion, pairs of tumor regions showed higher repertoire overlap (mean around 36%) than either tumor-adjacent pairs (around 17%) or tumor-blood pairs (about 15%). Because the samples were bulk and unsorted, CD4+ and CD8+ T cell repertoires could not be compared. Only 4 or 5 patients were included in the study, and the authors note that the findings should be validated in a larger study. Only the TCR beta chain was sequenced, which likely underestimates true repertoire diversity because unpaired alpha chains were not captured. The top 250 clones accounted for a significantly greater share of the repertoire in tumors than in blood (p = 0.039).

V is shortened by 2 bases, J by 0 bases, and the region joining them spans 5 bases. For CDR1 and CDR2, the germline V gene (reference sequence) lists WNHNN and SYGVQD. The CDR3 runs 14 amino acids, cysteine and phenylalanine included. Only the CDR3 part of the read is kept: 42 bases, read in frame from the first base. Using a constant-region primer and ProtoScript II reverse transcriptase, TCRbeta-specific cDNA was reverse-transcribed from around 520 ng total RNA. Three nested multiplex PCR rounds, following a slightly modified ARM-PCR procedure, were used to build the TCRbeta libraries. Multiplex TRBV1-TRBV30 forward primers and a Cbeta reverse primer were used in the first two PCR rounds, each of which was run for approximately 11 cycles. A final 25-cycle PCR with Deep VentR polymerase added sample barcodes and Illumina adapters. Before sequencing, amplicons between 200 and 500 bp were purified from gel using a QIAquick gel extraction kit. TCRbeta amplicons were sequenced on an Illumina HiSeq 2500 with 250-bp paired-end reads. The study's processing was this. Trimmomatic v0.33 was used to quality-trim the reads, and FLASH v1.2.11 was used to merge paired reads so that full CDR3 sequences could be recovered. MiGEC v1.2.1b assigned V, D and J germline segments to the rearranged TCRbeta sequences. Clonotype statistics and Shannon-Wiener diversity indices were calculated with VDJtools v1.0.0. Except for diversity analysis, only each sample's 250 most abundant clonotypes were used in subsequent analyses to reduce sampling bias. TCRdb reprocessing: public reads trimmed at Q25 with fastp, clones called with MiXCR, in-frame beta chains kept. Entries are consolidated by CDR3 protein sequence, retaining the most common genes and DNA. TCRdb's processing, not the study's, gives the V and J calls here. The sample table lists about 200,000 distinct CDR3 sequences, less than 70% of them with a count of one. The ten largest clones represent 6% to 8.5% of the sample.

This chain joins TRBV10-1 to TRBJ2-1, with the D gene too uncertain to name. This TCR derives from a woman aged 55-75 years with primary liver carcinoma and hepatitis B virus infection. Material: peripheral blood. The nucleotide sequence reads as follows: TGCGCCAGCAGTGAGGGGGTCTCCTACAATGAGCAGTTCTTC. Its protein reads: CASSEGVSYNEQFF.